This T cell receptor (beta chain) comes out of a study of blood T cell repertoires in COVID-19. The repertoire was sequenced with immunoSEQ multiplex PCR; TCRdb's copy has only in-frame clones and lacks some. Of about 200,000 clones in the sample, 88% are singletons; the top ten hold around 1.7%. Trimming cost V 5 bases and J 2 bases, with 8 bases left between them. This CDR3 has 13 amino acids. The sample comprised peripheral blood. The chain links TRBV12-3 or TRBV12-4 to TRBJ2-3; a possible D gene is TRBD1 (5 bases). The clonotype originates from a young man with active or convalescent COVID-19. CDR3 loop: CASSPTDTDTQYF. The CDR3 DNA follows: TGTGCCAGCAGTCCGACAGACACAGATACGCAGTATTTT.